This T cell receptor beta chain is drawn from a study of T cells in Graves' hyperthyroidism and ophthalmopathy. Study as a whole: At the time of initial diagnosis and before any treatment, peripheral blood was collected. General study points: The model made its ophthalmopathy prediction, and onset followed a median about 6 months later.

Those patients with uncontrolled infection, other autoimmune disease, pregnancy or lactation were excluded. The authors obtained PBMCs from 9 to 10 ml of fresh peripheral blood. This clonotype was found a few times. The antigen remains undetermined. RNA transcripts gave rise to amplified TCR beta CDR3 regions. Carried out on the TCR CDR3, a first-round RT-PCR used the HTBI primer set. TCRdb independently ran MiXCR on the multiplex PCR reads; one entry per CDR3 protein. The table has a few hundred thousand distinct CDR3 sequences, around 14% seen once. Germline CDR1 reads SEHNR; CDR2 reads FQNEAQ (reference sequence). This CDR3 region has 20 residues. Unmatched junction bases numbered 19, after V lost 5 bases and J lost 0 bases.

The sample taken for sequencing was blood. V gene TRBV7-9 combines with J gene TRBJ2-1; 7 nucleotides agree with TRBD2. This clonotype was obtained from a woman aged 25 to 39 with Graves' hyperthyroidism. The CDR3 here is CASSPAGPRLAEFSYNEQFF. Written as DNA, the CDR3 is TGTGCCAGCAGCCCAGCTGGTCCTAGACTAGCAGAATTCTCCTACAATGAGCAGTTCTTC.